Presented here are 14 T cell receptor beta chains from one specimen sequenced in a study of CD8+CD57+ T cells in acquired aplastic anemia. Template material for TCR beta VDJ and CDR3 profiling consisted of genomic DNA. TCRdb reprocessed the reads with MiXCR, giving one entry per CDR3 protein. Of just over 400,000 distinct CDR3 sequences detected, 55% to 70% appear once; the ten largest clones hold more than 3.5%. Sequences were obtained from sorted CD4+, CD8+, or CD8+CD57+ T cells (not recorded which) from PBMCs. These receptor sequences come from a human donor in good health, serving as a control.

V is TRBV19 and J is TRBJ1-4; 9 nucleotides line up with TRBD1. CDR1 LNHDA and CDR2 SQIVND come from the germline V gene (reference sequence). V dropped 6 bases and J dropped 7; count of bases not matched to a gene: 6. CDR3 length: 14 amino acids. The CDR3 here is CASSPGDRAEKLFF. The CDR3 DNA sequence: TGTGCCAGTAGCCCCGGGGACAGGGCTGAAAAACTGTTTTTT.

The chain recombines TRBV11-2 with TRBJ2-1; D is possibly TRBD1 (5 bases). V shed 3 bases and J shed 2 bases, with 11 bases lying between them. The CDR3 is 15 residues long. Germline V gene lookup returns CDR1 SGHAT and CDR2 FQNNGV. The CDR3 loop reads CASSFDSWTYNEQFF. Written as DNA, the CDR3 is TGTGCCAGCAGCTTCGACAGTTGGACCTACAATGAGCAGTTCTTC.

CDR3 in DNA: TGTGCCAGCAGCTTGGTCGTAGATTATTCCTACACCTTC. Translation gives CASSLVVDYSYTF. V usage is TRBV7-3 and J usage is TRBJ1-2; D gene ambiguous. The CDR3 extends over 13 amino acids. V lost 3 bases and J lost 10, with 15 bases in between. From germline, CDR1 is SGHTA and CDR2 FQGTGA.

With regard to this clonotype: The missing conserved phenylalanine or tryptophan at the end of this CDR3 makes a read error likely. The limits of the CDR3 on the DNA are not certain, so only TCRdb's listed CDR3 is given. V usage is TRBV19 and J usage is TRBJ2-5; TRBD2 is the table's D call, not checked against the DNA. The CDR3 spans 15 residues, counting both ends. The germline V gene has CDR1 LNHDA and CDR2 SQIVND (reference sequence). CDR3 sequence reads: CASSYGNTYGYTFDS.

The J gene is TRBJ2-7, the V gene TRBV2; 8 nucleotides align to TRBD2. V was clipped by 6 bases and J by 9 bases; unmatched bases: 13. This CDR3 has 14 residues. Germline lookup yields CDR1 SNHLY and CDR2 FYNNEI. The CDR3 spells CASSSSRARGGQYF. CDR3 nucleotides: TGTGCCAGCAGCTCCTCCCGTGCCCGGGGGGGGCAGTACTTC.

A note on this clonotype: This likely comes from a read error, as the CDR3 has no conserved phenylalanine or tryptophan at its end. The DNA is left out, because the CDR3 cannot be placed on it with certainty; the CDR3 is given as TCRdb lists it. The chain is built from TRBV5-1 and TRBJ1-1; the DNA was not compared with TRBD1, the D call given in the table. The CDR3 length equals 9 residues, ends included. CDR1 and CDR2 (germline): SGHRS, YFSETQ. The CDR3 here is CASSLPEAS.

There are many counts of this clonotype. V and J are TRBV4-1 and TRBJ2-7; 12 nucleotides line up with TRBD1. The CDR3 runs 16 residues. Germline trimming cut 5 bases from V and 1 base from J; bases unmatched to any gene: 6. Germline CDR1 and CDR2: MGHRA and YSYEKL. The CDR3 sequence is CASSGPGQGASYEQYF. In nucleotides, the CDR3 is TGCGCCAGCAGCGGGCCGGGACAGGGGGCTTCCTACGAGCAGTACTTC.

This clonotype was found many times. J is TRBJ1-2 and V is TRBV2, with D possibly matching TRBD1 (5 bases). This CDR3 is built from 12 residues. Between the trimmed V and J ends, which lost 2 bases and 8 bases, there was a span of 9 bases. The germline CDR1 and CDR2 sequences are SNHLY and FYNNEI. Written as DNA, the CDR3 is TGTGCCAGCAGTGAAAGGGGACTGGGCTACACCTTC. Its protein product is CASSERGLGYTF. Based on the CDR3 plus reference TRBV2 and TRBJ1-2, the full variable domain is EPEVTQTPSHQVTQMGQEVILRCVPISNHLYFYWYRQILGQKVEFLVSFYNNEISEKSEIFDDQFSVERPDGSNFTLKIRSTKLEDSAMYFCASSERGLGYTFGSGTRLTVV.

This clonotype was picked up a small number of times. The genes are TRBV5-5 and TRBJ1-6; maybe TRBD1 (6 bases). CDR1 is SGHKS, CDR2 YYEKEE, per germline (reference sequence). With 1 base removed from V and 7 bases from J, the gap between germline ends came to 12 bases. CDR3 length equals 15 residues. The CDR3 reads CASSLLAGANSPLHF. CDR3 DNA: TGTGCCAGCAGCTTGCTAGCGGGGGCCAATTCACCCCTCCACTTT.

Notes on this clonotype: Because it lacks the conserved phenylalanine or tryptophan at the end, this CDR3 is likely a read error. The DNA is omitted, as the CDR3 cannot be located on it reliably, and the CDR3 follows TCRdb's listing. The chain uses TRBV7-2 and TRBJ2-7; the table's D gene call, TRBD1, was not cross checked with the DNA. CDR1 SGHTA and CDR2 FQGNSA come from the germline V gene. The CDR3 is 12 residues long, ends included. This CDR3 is CASSPTARGTYA.

The CDR3 nucleotides are TGCAGCGCCGCGGACAACTATGGCTACACCTTC. Translated, it gives CSAADNYGYTF. The J gene is TRBJ1-2, the V gene TRBV20-1; D is ambiguous. CDR1 is DFQATT, CDR2 SNEGSKA, per germline (reference sequence). This CDR3 contains 11 residues.

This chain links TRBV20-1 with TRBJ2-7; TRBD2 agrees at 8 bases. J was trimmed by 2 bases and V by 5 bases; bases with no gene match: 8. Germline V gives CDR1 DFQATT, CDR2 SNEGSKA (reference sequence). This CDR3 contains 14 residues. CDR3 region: CSAPVGAGAYEQYF. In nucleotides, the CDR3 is TGCAGTGCTCCAGTCGGAGCGGGGGCCTACGAGCAGTACTTC.

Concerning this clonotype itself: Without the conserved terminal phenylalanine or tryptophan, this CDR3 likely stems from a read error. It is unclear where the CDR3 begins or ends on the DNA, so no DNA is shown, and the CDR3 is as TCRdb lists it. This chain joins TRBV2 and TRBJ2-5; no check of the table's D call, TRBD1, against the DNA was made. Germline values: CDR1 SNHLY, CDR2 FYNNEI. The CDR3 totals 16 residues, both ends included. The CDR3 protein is CATSRVVGQGHETEYC.

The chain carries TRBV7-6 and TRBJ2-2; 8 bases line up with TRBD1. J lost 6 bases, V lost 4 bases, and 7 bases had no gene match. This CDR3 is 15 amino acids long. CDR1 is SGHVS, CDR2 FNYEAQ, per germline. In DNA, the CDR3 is TGTGCCAGCAGCTCGGCAGGGGGCTTGGCCGGGGAGCTGTTTTTT. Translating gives CASSSAGGLAGELFF.